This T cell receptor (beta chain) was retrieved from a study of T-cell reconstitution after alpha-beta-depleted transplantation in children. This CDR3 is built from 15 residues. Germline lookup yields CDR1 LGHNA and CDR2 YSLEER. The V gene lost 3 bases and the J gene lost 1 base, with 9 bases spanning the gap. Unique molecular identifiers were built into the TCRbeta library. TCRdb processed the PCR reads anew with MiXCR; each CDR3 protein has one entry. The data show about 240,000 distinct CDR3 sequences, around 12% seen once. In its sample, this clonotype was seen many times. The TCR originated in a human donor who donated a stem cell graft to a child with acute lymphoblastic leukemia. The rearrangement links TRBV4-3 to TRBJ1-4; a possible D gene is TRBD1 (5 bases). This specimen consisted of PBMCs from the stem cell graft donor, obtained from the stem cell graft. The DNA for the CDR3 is TGCGCCAGCAGCCAGGCAGGGCGAACTAATGAAAAACTGTTTTTT. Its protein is CASSQAGRTNEKLFF.